One sample yielded the 23 T cell receptor beta chains listed below, sequenced in a study of human T cells and chemical hapten exposure (dated by TCRdb to about 2021). The time point label here, explained by the study, means: patch test 1, 2 weeks after DPC sensitization. The treatment or condition label for this specimen denotes: therapeutic diphenylcyclopropenone sensitization with weekly scalp DPC. Library preparation employed RACE. Sequencing used a NextSeq 500. The public reads were quality trimmed at Q25 with fastp and then assembled into clones with MiXCR by TCRdb, keeping productive beta chains. When rows share a CDR3 protein, they turn into one entry using the most common DNA and genes. In all, the sample holds 75,000 to 100,000 distinct CDR3 sequences, and over 10% of those were seen once. The ten largest clonotypes hold less than 2.5% of the sample. Sequences were derived from whole blood, sampled in connection with sensitization to the hapten diphenylcyclopropenone (DPC). Receptors were obtained from a woman aged 40 to 49 with alopecia areata. Some clones in this sample may be carry-over from other donors' samples.

V is TRBV4-3 and J is TRBJ2-2; 10 bases are a match to TRBD2. This CDR3 is 16 amino acids long. Germline trimming cut 1 base from V and 5 bases from J; bases unmatched to any gene: 4. Germline-derived CDR1 and CDR2 are LGHNA and YSLEER. The CDR3 is CASSQAAGGLTGELFF. The CDR3 DNA reads TGCGCCAGCAGCCAAGCAGCGGGAGGGCTTACCGGGGAGCTGTTTTTT.

Only a few counts were recorded for this clonotype. The chain couples TRBV20-1 to TRBJ2-1, with D perhaps matching TRBD1 (5 bases). V gave up 0 bases and J gave up 1 base, with 7 bases separating them. CDR1 is DFQATT, CDR2 SNEGSKA, per germline (reference sequence). The CDR3 has 14 amino acids. The CDR3 sequence: CSARDRVSYNEQFF. Here the CDR3 DNA reads TGCAGTGCTAGAGACAGGGTATCCTACAATGAGCAGTTCTTC.

There are many counts of this clonotype. The chain employs TRBV29-1 and TRBJ2-1; no firm D call. CDR1 is SQVTM, CDR2 ANQGSEA, per germline. The CDR3 is made up of 10 amino acids. V was clipped by 4 bases and J by 5 bases, with 3 bases between them. In nucleotides, the CDR3 is TGCAGCGTTGCTAACAATGAGCAGTTCTTC. It codes for CSVANNEQFF.

This clonotype was counted between two and nine times. The chain links TRBV5-6 to TRBJ2-1; D is possibly TRBD1 (6 bases). Per germline, CDR1 SGHDT and CDR2 YYEEEE. V lost 7 bases, J lost 7 bases, and 15 bases lay in between. The CDR3 sequence is 13 residues long. The CDR3 nucleotides are TGTGCCAGCCGACAGGCCGGCCGGAATGAGCAGTTCTTC. Protein sequence: CASRQAGRNEQFF.

In this sample, this clonotype turned up a few times. The chain recombines TRBV18 with TRBJ2-1; TRBD1 matches at 7 bases. CDR1 is KGHSH, CDR2 LQKENI, per germline. Germline trimming cut 6 bases from V and 0 bases from J; bases unmatched to any gene: 8. This CDR3 spans 16 amino acids. In DNA, the CDR3 is TGTGCCAGCTCGGAAGGGGGCGTGAGCTCCTACAATGAGCAGTTCTTC. As protein: CASSEGGVSSYNEQFF. The full variable domain, rest sourced from reference TRBV18 and TRBJ2-1, is NAGVMQNPRHLVRRRGQEARLRCSPMKGHSHVYWYRQLPEEGLKFMVYLQKENIIDESGMPKERFSAEFPKEGPSILRIQQVVRGDSAAYFCASSEGGVSSYNEQFFGPGTRLTVL.

The rearrangement uses TRBV20-1 and TRBJ2-3; 12 nucleotides line up with TRBD2. CDR3 length equals 19 residues. Trimming removed 1 base from V and 3 bases from J; junction bases left unmatched: 14. Looked up from germline, CDR1 is DFQATT and CDR2 is SNEGSKA (reference sequence). CDR3 DNA sequence: TGCAGTGCTAGAGCGACTCCAACTCTAGCGGGAGGGCGGACAGATACGCAGTATTTT. The encoded protein is CSARATPTLAGGRTDTQYF.

This chain links TRBV7-8 with TRBJ2-5; 12 bases match TRBD2. Germline CDR1 and CDR2: SGHVS and FQNEAQ. V was pared by 4 bases and J by 5 bases, with 14 bases of the junction left unmatched. The CDR3 totals 18 residues. CDR3 bases: TGTGCCAGCAGCTCGCAGAGACTGACTAGCGGGAGATTGGAGACCCAGTACTTC. Translation gives CASSSQRLTSGRLETQYF.

The chain has TRBV5-4 and TRBJ2-2, with TRBD2 identical over 8 bases. The germline V gene has CDR1 SGHNT and CDR2 YYREEE (reference sequence). The CDR3 is made up of 15 amino acids. V dropped 1 base and J dropped 5; count of bases not matched to a gene: 4. This CDR3 is CASSLSGRGTGELFF. The CDR3 DNA is TGTGCCAGCAGCTTGTCCGGGAGGGGGACCGGGGAGCTGTTTTTT.

This clonotype was seen a few times. The J gene is TRBJ2-1, the V gene TRBV11-2, with 9 bases identical to TRBD2. Germline V gives CDR1 SGHAT, CDR2 FQNNGV. The CDR3 contains 14 residues. V was clipped by 5 bases and J by 3 bases; unmatched bases: 2. For the CDR3, the DNA is TGTGCCAGCAGCGCGACTAGCGGCTACAATGAGCAGTTCTTC. Translated: CASSATSGYNEQFF.

This clonotype was counted a few times. The chain employs TRBV19 and TRBJ2-7; no firm D call. The CDR3 has 17 residues. The germline V gene has CDR1 LNHDA and CDR2 SQIVND (reference sequence). With 3 bases removed from V and 6 bases from J, the gap between germline ends came to 24 bases. CDR3 sequence (DNA): TGTGCCAGTAGTATTTCCGTCGTAGACGCCCTGTCGCGCGAGCAGTACTTC. This encodes CASSISVVDALSREQYF.

This chain uses TRBV15 with TRBJ2-7; the match to TRBD2 covers 12 bases. In germline, CDR1 is LNHNV, CDR2 YYDKDF (reference sequence). V gave up 0 bases and J gave up 5 bases; unmatched junction bases: 5. The CDR3 sequence is 16 residues long. CDR3 protein: CATSRDLAGGPDEQYF. DNA of the CDR3: TGTGCCACCAGCAGAGATCTAGCGGGAGGGCCCGACGAGCAGTACTTC.

A few counts support this clonotype. The chain employs TRBV29-1 and TRBJ2-7; D is uncertain. Germline V gene lookup returns CDR1 SQVTM and CDR2 ANQGSEA. The CDR3 length is 14 residues. V lost 7 bases and J 2 bases, leaving 18 bases between the germline ends. CDR3 sequence reads: CSARVSSITYEQYF. In DNA form, the CDR3 reads TGCAGCGCCCGGGTCAGTTCAATAACCTACGAGCAGTACTTC.

Many counts were recorded for this clonotype. The rearrangement links TRBV4-2 to TRBJ1-1; D not certain. V lost 2 bases, J lost 4 bases, and 11 bases lay in between. From germline, CDR1 is LGHNA and CDR2 YNFKEQ. CDR3 size: 14 residues. The CDR3 spells CASSQREGGTEAFF. CDR3 DNA sequence: TGTGCCAGCAGCCAACGGGAGGGTGGCACTGAAGCTTTCTTT.

The chain joins TRBV6-2 or TRBV6-3 to TRBJ2-1; D might be TRBD2 (6 bases). The V and J ends lost 0 bases and 4 bases respectively, with 13 bases between them. Germline CDR1 and CDR2: MNHEY and SVGEGT. CDR3 length equals 16 residues. The CDR3 region has the DNA TGTGCCAGCAGTTACTCGAGTAGCGGCTCTTACAATGAGCAGTTCTTC. Its translation is CASSYSSSGSYNEQFF.

Ten or more counts support this clonotype. The chain couples TRBV29-1 to TRBJ2-1, with D hard to call. Germline assignment: CDR1 SQVTM and CDR2 ANQGSEA. CDR3 length equals 13 residues. The ends were cut back, 3 bases at V and 6 bases at J, with 12 bases in the middle. CDR3 DNA sequence: TGCAGCGTTGACCCGGCCGCCCCCAATGAGCAGTTCTTC. Amino acids: CSVDPAAPNEQFF.

This chain uses TRBV20-1 with TRBJ2-7; 12 nucleotides agree with TRBD1. Germline CDR1 DFQATT, CDR2 SNEGSKA (reference sequence). V was pared by 2 bases and J by 4 bases, with 6 bases of the junction left unmatched. This CDR3 has 15 residues. CDR3 sequence: CSARPWGQGAYEQYF. CDR3 nucleotides: TGCAGTGCTAGACCCTGGGGACAGGGGGCTTACGAGCAGTACTTC.

This chain connects TRBV25-1 to TRBJ1-2; possible D gene TRBD1, 5 bases. The CDR3 has 15 amino acids. V was cut by 4 bases and J by 0 bases, with 12 bases left in between. The V gene's germline CDR1 is MGHDK and CDR2 SYGVNS. The CDR3 sequence is CASSAGTYTNYGYTF. DNA for the CDR3: TGTGCCAGCAGTGCCGGGACGTACACTAACTATGGCTACACCTTC.

The J gene is TRBJ2-3, the V gene TRBV20-1; D is perhaps TRBD1 (6 bases). Trimming pared 4 bases from V and 6 bases from J, leaving 11 bases between. The V gene's germline CDR1 is DFQATT and CDR2 SNEGSKA (reference sequence). The CDR3 covers 12 residues. The CDR3 region is CSANRATDTQYF. In nucleotides, the CDR3 is TGCAGTGCTAACAGGGCGACGGATACGCAGTATTTT.

This clonotype was detected only a few times. V is TRBV20-1 and J is TRBJ2-1; 11 nucleotides align to TRBD2. CDR3 length: 15 residues. Per germline, CDR1 DFQATT and CDR2 SNEGSKA (reference sequence). J was trimmed by 5 bases and V by 5 bases; bases with no gene match: 8. In DNA form, the CDR3 reads TGCAGTGCTCTCCTTAGCGGGAGGGCCCACAATGAGCAGTTCTTC. Amino acids: CSALLSGRAHNEQFF.

The chain combines TRBV9 with TRBJ2-3; 8 bases agree with TRBD1. J gave up 13 bases and V 4 bases, and 5 bases lay outside the gene matches. The CDR3 sequence is 11 residues long. The germline V gene encodes CDR1 SGDLS and CDR2 YYNGEE. This CDR3 reads CASSQQGEKYF. CDR3 nucleotide sequence: TGTGCCAGCAGCCAACAGGGGGAGAAGTATTTT.

The chain recombines TRBV6-1 with TRBJ2-7, with TRBD1 as a possible D gene (6 bases). The CDR3 extends over 16 amino acids. CDR1 is MNHNS, CDR2 SASEGT, per germline. V was cut by 2 bases and J by 0 bases, with 14 bases left in between. CDR3 region: CASSEITGHLSYEQYF. DNA of the CDR3: TGTGCCAGCAGTGAAATCACAGGGCACCTCTCCTACGAGCAGTACTTC.

The V gene is TRBV7-3, the J gene TRBJ2-1, with 7 bases aligning to TRBD2. This CDR3 is 15 amino acids long. V was clipped by 5 bases and J by 4 bases; unmatched bases: 8. From germline, CDR1 is SGHTA and CDR2 FQGTGA. CDR3 sequence reads: CASSRGLPGYNEQFF. Written as DNA, the CDR3 is TGTGCCAGCAGCCGGGGACTACCCGGGTACAATGAGCAGTTCTTC. The full variable domain, its missing parts supplied by reference TRBV7-3 and TRBJ2-1, is GAGVSQTPSNKVTEKGKYVELRCDPISGHTALYWYRQSLGQGPEFLIYFQGTGAADDSGLPNDRFFAVRPEGSVSTLKIQRTERGDSAVYLCASSRGLPGYNEQFFGPGTRLTVL.

The CDR3 spells CASSLESGLGTQYF. The CDR3, as DNA: TGTGCCAGCAGCTTAGAAAGCGGTCTCGGGACCCAGTACTTC. The gene calls are TRBV11-2 and TRBJ2-5; TRBD2 might be the D (5 bases). Between the trimmed V and J ends, which lost 0 bases and 7 bases, there was a span of 12 bases. CDR3 length: 14 amino acids. CDR1 is SGHAT, CDR2 FQNNGV, per germline.